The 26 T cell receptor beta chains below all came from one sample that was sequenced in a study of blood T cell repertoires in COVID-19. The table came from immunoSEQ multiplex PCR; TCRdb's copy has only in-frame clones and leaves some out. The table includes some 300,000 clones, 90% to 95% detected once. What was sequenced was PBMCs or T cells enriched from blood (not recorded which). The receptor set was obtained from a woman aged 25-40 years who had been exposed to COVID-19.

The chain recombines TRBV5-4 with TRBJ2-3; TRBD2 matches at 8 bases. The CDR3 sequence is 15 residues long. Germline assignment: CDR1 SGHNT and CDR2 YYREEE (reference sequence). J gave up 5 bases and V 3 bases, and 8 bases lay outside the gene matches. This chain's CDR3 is CASSSGLGWVDTQYF. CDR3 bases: TGTGCCAGCAGCTCGGGACTAGGGTGGGTAGATACGCAGTATTTT. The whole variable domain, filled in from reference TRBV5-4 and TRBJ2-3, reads ETGVTQSPTHLIKTRGQQVTLRCSSQSGHNTVSWYQQALGQGPQFIFQYYREEENGRGNFPPRFSGLQFPNYSSELNVNALELDDSALYLCASSSGLGWVDTQYFGPGTRLTVL.

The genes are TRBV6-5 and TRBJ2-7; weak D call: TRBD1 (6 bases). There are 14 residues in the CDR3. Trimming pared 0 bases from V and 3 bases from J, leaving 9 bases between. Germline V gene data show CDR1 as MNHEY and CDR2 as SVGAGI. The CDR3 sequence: CASSYSSRGYEQYF. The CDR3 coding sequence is TGTGCCAGCAGTTACTCGTCCAGGGGCTACGAGCAGTACTTC.

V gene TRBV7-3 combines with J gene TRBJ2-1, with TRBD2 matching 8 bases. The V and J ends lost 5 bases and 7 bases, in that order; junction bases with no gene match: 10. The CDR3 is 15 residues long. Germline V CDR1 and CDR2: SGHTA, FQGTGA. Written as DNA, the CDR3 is TGTGCCAGCAGCCAGAACGGGGGGGCCTCGAATGAGCAGTTCTTC. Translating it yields CASSQNGGASNEQFF.

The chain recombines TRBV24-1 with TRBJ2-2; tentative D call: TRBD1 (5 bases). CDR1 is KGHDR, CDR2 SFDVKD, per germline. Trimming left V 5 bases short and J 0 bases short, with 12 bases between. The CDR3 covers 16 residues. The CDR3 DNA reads TGTGCCACCAGTGGGGGCAAGGATTCGAACACCGGGGAGCTGTTTTTT. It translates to CATSGGKDSNTGELFF.

This CDR3 reads CASGRGVSNQPQHF. CDR3 in DNA: TGTGCCAGCGGCAGGGGGGTAAGCAATCAGCCCCAGCATTTT. The chain is built from TRBV28 and TRBJ1-5; TRBD1 agrees at 7 bases. There are 14 residues in the CDR3. J gave up 1 base and V 8 bases, and 5 bases lay outside the gene matches. Germline values: CDR1 MDHEN, CDR2 SYDVKM.

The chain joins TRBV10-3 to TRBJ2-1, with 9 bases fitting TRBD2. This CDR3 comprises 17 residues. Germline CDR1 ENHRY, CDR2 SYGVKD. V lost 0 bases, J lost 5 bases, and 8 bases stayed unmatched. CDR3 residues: CAISESRASGDHNEQFF. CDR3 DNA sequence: TGTGCCATCAGTGAGTCTCGGGCTAGCGGGGATCACAATGAGCAGTTCTTC.

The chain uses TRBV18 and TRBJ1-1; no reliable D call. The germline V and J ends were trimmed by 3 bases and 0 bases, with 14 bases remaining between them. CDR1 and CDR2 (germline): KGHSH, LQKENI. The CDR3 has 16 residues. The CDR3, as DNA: TGTGCCAGCTCACCTATAGCGGGATCCCTGAACACTGAAGCTTTCTTT. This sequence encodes CASSPIAGSLNTEAFF.

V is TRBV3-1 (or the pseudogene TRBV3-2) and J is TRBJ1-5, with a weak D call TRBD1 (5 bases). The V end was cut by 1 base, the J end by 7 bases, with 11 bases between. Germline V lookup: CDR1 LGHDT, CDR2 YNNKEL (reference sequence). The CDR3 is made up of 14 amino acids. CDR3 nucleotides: TGTGCCAGCAGCCAAGGGACGGGGGAACAGCCCCAGCATTTT. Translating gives CASSQGTGEQPQHF.

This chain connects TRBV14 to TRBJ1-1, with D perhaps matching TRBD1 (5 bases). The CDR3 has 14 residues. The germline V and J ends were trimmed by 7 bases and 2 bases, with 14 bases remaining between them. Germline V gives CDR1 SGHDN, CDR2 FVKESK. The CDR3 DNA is TGTGCCAGCACCCCCAGGGTGGGCAACACTGAAGCTTTCTTT. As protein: CASTPRVGNTEAFF.

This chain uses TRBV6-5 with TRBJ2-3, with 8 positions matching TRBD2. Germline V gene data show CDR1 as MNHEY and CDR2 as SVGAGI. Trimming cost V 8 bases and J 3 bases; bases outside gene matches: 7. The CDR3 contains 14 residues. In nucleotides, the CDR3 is TGTGCCAGCCGCGGACTAGCAGTTACAGATACGCAGTATTTT. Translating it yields CASRGLAVTDTQYF.

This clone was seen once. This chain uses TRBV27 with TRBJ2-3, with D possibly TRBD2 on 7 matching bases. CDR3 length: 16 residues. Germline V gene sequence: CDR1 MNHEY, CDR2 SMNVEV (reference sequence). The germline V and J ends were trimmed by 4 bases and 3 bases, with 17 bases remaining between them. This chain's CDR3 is CASSSTRGGVTDTQYF. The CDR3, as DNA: TGTGCCAGCAGTTCGACTAGGGGGGGAGTGACAGATACGCAGTATTTT.

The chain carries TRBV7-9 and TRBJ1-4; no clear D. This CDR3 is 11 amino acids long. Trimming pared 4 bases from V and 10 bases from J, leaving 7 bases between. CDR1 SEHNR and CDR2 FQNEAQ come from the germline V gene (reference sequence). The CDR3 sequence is CASSSGRKLFF. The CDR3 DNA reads TGTGCCAGCAGCTCTGGTAGAAAACTGTTTTTT.

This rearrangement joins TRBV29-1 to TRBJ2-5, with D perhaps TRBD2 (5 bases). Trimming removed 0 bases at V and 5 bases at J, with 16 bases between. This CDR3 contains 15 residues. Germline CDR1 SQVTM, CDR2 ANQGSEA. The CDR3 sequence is CSVEDLLPRGETQYF. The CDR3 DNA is TGCAGCGTTGAAGATCTTCTCCCCCGCGGGGAGACCCAGTACTTC.

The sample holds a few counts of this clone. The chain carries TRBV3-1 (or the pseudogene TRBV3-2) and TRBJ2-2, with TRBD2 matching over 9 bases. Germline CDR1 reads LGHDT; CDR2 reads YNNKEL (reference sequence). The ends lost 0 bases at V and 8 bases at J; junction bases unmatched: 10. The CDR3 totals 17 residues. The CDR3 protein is CASSQDWGLAGTGELFF. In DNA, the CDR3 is TGTGCCAGCAGCCAAGATTGGGGGCTAGCGGGGACTGGGGAGCTGTTTTTT.

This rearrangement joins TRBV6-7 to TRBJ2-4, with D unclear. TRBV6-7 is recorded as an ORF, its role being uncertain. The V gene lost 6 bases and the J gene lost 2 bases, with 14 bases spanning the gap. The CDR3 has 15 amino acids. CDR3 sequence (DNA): TGTGCCAGCAGCGGGTGTTCCTTAACCAAAAACATTCAGTACTTC. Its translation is CASSGCSLTKNIQYF.

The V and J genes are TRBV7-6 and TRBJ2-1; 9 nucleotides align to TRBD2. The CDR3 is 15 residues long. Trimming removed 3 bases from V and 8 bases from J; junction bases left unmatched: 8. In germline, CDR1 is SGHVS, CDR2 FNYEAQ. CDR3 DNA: TGTGCCAGCAGCTTTTTCCTAGCGGGGATCGATGAGCAGTTCTTC. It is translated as CASSFFLAGIDEQFF. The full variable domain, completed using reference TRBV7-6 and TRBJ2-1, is GAGVSQSPRYKVTKRGQDVALRCDPISGHVSLYWYRQALGQGPEFLTYFNYEAQQDKSGLPNDRFSAERPEGSISTLTIQRTEQRDSAMYRCASSFFLAGIDEQFFGPGTRLTVL.

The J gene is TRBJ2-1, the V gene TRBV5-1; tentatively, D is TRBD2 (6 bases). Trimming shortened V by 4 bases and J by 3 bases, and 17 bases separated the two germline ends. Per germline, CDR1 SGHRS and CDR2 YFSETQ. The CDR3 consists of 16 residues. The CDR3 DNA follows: TGCGCCAGCAGCATTACTAGACTAGACAGCTACAATGAGCAGTTCTTC. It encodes CASSITRLDSYNEQFF.

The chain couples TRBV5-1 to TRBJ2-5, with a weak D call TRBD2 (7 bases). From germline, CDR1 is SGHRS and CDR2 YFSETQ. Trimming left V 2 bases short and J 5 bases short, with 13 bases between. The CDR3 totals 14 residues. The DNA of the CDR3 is TGCGCCAGCAGCTTTCGGGGGGCCGGGGAGACCCAGTACTTC. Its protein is CASSFRGAGETQYF.

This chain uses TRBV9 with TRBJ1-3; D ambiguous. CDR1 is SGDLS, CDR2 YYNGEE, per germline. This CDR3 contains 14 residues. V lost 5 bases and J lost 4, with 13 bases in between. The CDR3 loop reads CASSGEPGGNTIYF. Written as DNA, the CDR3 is TGTGCCAGCAGTGGAGAGCCTGGGGGAAACACCATATATTTT.

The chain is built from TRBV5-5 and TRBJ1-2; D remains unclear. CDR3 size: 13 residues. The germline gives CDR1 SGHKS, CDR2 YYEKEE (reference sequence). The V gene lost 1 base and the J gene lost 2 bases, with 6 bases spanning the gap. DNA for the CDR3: TGTGCCAGCAGCTTGTTTAGAAACTATGGCTACACCTTC. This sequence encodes CASSLFRNYGYTF.

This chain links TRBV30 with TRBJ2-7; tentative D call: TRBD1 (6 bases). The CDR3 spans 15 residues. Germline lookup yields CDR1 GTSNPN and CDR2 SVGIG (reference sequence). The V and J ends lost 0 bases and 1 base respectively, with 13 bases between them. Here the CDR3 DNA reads TGTGCCTGGAGTGTACTGGGGGCTAGATCCTACGAGCAGTACTTC. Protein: CAWSVLGARSYEQYF.

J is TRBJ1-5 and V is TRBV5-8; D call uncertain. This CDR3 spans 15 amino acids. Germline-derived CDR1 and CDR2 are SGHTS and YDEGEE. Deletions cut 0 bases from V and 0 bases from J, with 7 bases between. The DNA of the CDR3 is TGTGCCAGCAGCTTGGACTGGAGTAGCAATCAGCCCCAGCATTTT. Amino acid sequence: CASSLDWSSNQPQHF.

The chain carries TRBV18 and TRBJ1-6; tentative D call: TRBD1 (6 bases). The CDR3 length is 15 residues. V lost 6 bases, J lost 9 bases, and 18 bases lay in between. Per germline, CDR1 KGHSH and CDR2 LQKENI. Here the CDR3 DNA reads TGTGCCAGCTCGAAGGGGGGGGCTTCAGGTTCACCCCTCCACTTT. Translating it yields CASSKGGASGSPLHF.

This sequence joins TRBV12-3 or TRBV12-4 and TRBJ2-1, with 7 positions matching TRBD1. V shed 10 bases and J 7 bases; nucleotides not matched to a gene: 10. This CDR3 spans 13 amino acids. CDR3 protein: CATRTGVRNEQFF. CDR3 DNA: TGTGCCACCCGAACAGGGGTGAGAAATGAGCAGTTCTTC.

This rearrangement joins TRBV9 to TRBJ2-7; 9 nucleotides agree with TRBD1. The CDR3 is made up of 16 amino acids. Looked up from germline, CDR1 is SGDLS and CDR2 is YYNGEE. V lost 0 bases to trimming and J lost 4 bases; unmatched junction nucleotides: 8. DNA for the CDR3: TGTGCCAGCAGCGTAGCACCCGGGACAGGGATATACGAGCAGTACTTC. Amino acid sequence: CASSVAPGTGIYEQYF. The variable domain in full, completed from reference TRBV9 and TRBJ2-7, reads DSGVTQTPKHLITATGQRVTLRCSPRSGDLSVYWYQQSLDQGLQFLIQYYNGEERAKGNILERFSAQQFPDLHSELNLSSLELGDSALYFCASSVAPGTGIYEQYFGPGTRLTVT.

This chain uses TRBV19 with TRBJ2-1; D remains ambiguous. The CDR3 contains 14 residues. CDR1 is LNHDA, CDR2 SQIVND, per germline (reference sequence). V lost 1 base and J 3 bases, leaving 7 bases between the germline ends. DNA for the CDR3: TGTGCCAGTAGTATAGGGAACAGCTACAATGAGCAGTTCTTC. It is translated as CASSIGNSYNEQFF.